This entry lists 4 T cell receptor beta chains sequenced from one sample in a study of T cell responses to AZD1222 COVID-19 vaccine. Measured with immunoSEQ multiplex PCR; TCRdb has only the in-frame clones, and not every one. The data contain about 180,000 clones, roughly nine tenths of them singletons. The input for sequencing was peripheral blood, taken on day 0 of AZD1222 vaccination. The source of these receptors is an adult in good health.

The chain carries TRBV6-1 and TRBJ1-3; D unclear. CDR1 and CDR2 from the germline V gene are MNHNS and SASEGT. This CDR3 has 12 residues. Trimming took off 7 bases at V and 3 bases at J, with 7 bases between the two ends. The CDR3 reads CASISDGNTIYF. DNA of the CDR3: TGTGCCAGCATTTCAGATGGAAACACCATATATTTT.

V is TRBV5-4 and J is TRBJ2-7; D possibly uses TRBD1 or TRBD2 (5 bases each). Germline-derived CDR1 and CDR2 are SGHNT and YYREEE (reference sequence). The CDR3 totals 16 residues. Trimming pared 2 bases from V and 0 bases from J, leaving 15 bases between. The DNA for the CDR3 is TGTGCCAGCAGCTTCCTGGGACGGGGAAGCTCCTACGAGCAGTACTTC. It translates to CASSFLGRGSSYEQYF.

The chain links TRBV4-3 to TRBJ2-3, with a weak D call TRBD1 (5 bases). V lost 2 bases, J lost 1 base, and 10 bases lay in between. The CDR3 loop spans 15 amino acids. Looked up from germline, CDR1 is LGHNA and CDR2 is YSLEER. CDR3: CASSQSRVGTDTQYF. Written as DNA, the CDR3 is TGCGCCAGCAGCCAAAGCAGGGTGGGCACAGATACGCAGTATTTT.

The rearrangement uses TRBV5-6 and TRBJ1-6; 7 bases agree with TRBD1. In germline, CDR1 is SGHDT, CDR2 YYEEEE. There are 17 residues in the CDR3. Losses at the gene ends were 4 bases for V and 0 bases for J; bases not matched to a gene: 7. The CDR3 DNA sequence: TGTGCCAGCAGCCCCGGACAGGCGGGCTCCTATAATTCACCCCTCCACTTT. Translating it yields CASSPGQAGSYNSPLHF.